The 17 T cell receptor beta chains in this list originate from one sample, sequenced in a study of blood T cell repertoires in COVID-19. Method: immunoSEQ multiplex PCR; TCRdb's copy keeps in-frame clones and lacks some. The sample lists 130,000 to 150,000 clones, just under 85% occurring once. The sequenced sample was peripheral blood. These receptors were collected from a woman aged 40 to 55 with active or convalescent COVID-19.

The chain joins TRBV19 to TRBJ1-1; D possibly corresponds to TRBD1 (6 bases). V gave up 3 bases and J gave up 1 base, with 9 bases separating them. Germline CDR1 LNHDA, CDR2 SQIVND (reference sequence). This CDR3 region has 14 residues. In nucleotides, the CDR3 is TGTGCCAGTAGTATTTCCAGGGGGAACACTGAAGCTTTCTTT. This codes for CASSISRGNTEAFF.

CDR3 residues: CASSAWTPGRETQYF. The DNA for the CDR3 is TGTGCCAGCAGCGCTTGGACTCCCGGCCGGGAGACCCAGTACTTC. The chain links TRBV25-1 to TRBJ2-5; weak D call: TRBD2 (5 bases). The V gene lost 6 bases and the J gene lost 5 bases, with 19 bases spanning the gap. The CDR3 contains 15 residues. Looked up from germline, CDR1 is MGHDK and CDR2 is SYGVNS.

The genes are TRBV4-2 and TRBJ1-2; no firm D call. Germline-derived CDR1 and CDR2 are LGHNA and YNFKEQ. CDR3 length: 15 amino acids. Trimming left V 5 bases short and J 1 base short, with 14 bases between. The CDR3 DNA sequence: TGTGCCAGCAGCGCGTCGGGAGTGGGTAACTATGGCTACACCTTC. This sequence encodes CASSASGVGNYGYTF.

The V and J genes are TRBV6-5 and TRBJ2-1, with unresolved D. CDR1 is MNHEY, CDR2 SVGAGI, per germline. V gave up 0 bases and J gave up 6 bases, with 9 bases separating them. This CDR3 spans 14 amino acids. CDR3 DNA sequence: TGTGCCAGCAGTTACTCACAGACCAGCAATGAGCAGTTCTTC. Protein sequence: CASSYSQTSNEQFF.

The chain uses TRBV28 and TRBJ1-3, with 7 bases matching TRBD1. CDR1 and CDR2 (germline): MDHEN, SYDVKM. V gave up 7 bases and J gave up 1 base; unmatched junction bases: 4. This CDR3 region has 14 residues. Here the CDR3 DNA reads TGTGCCAGCATACCAGGGGGGTCTGGAAACACCATATATTTT. Translating gives CASIPGGSGNTIYF.

The chain recombines TRBV19 with TRBJ2-1; 10 bases are shared with TRBD1. Per germline, CDR1 LNHDA and CDR2 SQIVND (reference sequence). J lost 2 bases, V lost 8 bases, and 6 bases had no gene match. The CDR3 length is 15 residues. CDR3 sequence (DNA): TGTGCCAGTTTCCCCGGGACAGGGGCCTACAATGAGCAGTTCTTC. Amino acid sequence: CASFPGTGAYNEQFF.

The chain employs TRBV19 and TRBJ1-3; D might be TRBD1 (6 bases). V lost 5 bases and J lost 0, with 8 bases in between. The CDR3 loop spans 14 amino acids. CDR1 is LNHDA and CDR2 is SQIVND in the germline V gene (reference sequence). The CDR3 loop is CASSGQISGNTIYF. In DNA form, the CDR3 reads TGTGCCAGTAGTGGACAGATCTCTGGAAACACCATATATTTT.

The chain carries TRBV19 and TRBJ1-2; D is perhaps TRBD1 (5 bases). CDR1 and CDR2 from the germline V gene are LNHDA and SQIVND (reference sequence). V was trimmed by 6 bases and J by 6 bases, leaving 17 bases between them. The CDR3 sequence is 14 residues long. CDR3 bases: TGTGCCAGTAGCCAAAGGGGCCGGGGGGATGGCTACACCTTC. Amino acid sequence: CASSQRGRGDGYTF.

This chain joins TRBV28 and TRBJ1-2, with D perhaps TRBD1 (6 bases). The CDR3 contains 16 residues. V gave up 2 bases and J gave up 8 bases, with 21 bases separating them. Germline assignment: CDR1 MDHEN and CDR2 SYDVKM. The CDR3 DNA reads TGTGCCAGCAGTTTAAGGCGTGGACAGAAGAGGGGGGGCTACACCTTC. It is translated as CASSLRRGQKRGGYTF.

The rearrangement joins TRBV2 to TRBJ2-7; TRBD1 aligns across 8 bases. With 5 bases clipped from V and 3 bases from J, the junction kept 3 bases outside the gene matches. Germline V gene data show CDR1 as SNHLY and CDR2 as FYNNEI. The CDR3 is 13 residues long. The CDR3 is CASSRTGLYEQYF. As DNA, the CDR3 is TGTGCCAGCAGTAGGACAGGGCTCTACGAGCAGTACTTC. Together with reference TRBV2 and TRBJ2-7, the CDR3 gives the full variable domain: EPEVTQTPSHQVTQMGQEVILRCVPISNHLYFYWYRQILGQKVEFLVSFYNNEISEKSEIFDDQFSVERPDGSNFTLKIRSTKLEDSAMYFCASSRTGLYEQYFGPGTRLTVT.

The V and J genes are TRBV30 and TRBJ1-4; D is undetermined. Germline assignment: CDR1 GTSNPN and CDR2 SVGIG (reference sequence). The V and J ends lost 0 bases and 5 bases respectively, with 7 bases between them. This CDR3 is built from 13 residues. This CDR3 is CAWSVTLNEKLFF. Here the CDR3 DNA reads TGTGCCTGGAGTGTAACCCTAAATGAAAAACTGTTTTTT.

The chain links TRBV6-2 or TRBV6-3 to TRBJ1-2; 7 bases match TRBD1. CDR3 length equals 13 residues. The V segment lost 2 bases and the J segment 8 bases; nucleotides outside the gene matches: 5. The germline V gene encodes CDR1 MNHEY and CDR2 SVGEGT. CDR3 residues: CASSYPTGIGYTF. CDR3 DNA: TGTGCCAGCAGTTACCCGACAGGGATCGGCTACACCTTC.

The V gene is TRBV5-6, the J gene TRBJ1-6, with D possibly being TRBD1 (5 bases). CDR3 length: 14 residues. Trimming left V 2 bases short and J 6 bases short, with 9 bases between. The germline gives CDR1 SGHDT, CDR2 YYEEEE. The CDR3 DNA sequence: TGTGCCAGCAGCTTCTATAGGGGTAATTCACCCCTCCACTTT. It encodes CASSFYRGNSPLHF.

J is TRBJ2-3 and V is TRBV5-1; D gene uncertain. The CDR3 is made up of 14 amino acids. The germline V and J ends were trimmed by 0 bases and 6 bases, with 11 bases remaining between them. Germline loops: CDR1 SGHRS, CDR2 YFSETQ. The chain's CDR3 is CASSLAPPRDTQYF. As DNA, the CDR3 is TGCGCCAGCAGCTTGGCGCCGCCGAGGGATACGCAGTATTTT.

V and J are TRBV10-1 and TRBJ2-1; TRBD2 matches at 10 bases. The CDR3 runs to 18 residues. Germline V CDR1 and CDR2: WNHNN, SYGVQD (reference sequence). The trim removed 4 bases at V and 0 bases at J, leaving 9 bases unmatched. This CDR3 is CASSVGLAGASSYNEQFF. CDR3 nucleotides: TGCGCCAGCAGTGTTGGGCTAGCGGGGGCGAGCTCCTACAATGAGCAGTTCTTC.

The chain uses TRBV4-1 and TRBJ2-2; TRBD2 is a possible D gene (5 bases). The CDR3 has 15 residues. Germline CDR1 MGHRA, CDR2 YSYEKL. Between the trimmed V and J ends, which lost 1 base and 13 bases, there was a span of 19 bases. The CDR3 reads CASSQGAPGREWLFF. DNA of the CDR3: TGCGCCAGCAGCCAAGGAGCCCCGGGAAGGGAGTGGCTGTTTTTT.

This chain uses TRBV28 with TRBJ1-1, with 8 nucleotides matching TRBD1. CDR3 length: 12 residues. The V gene end was trimmed by 7 bases and the J gene end by 4 bases; junction bases not matched to a gene: 2. Germline CDR1 MDHEN, CDR2 SYDVKM. The DNA of the CDR3 is TGTGCCAGCAAAACAGGGGGCACTGAAGCTTTCTTT. Protein product: CASKTGGTEAFF.